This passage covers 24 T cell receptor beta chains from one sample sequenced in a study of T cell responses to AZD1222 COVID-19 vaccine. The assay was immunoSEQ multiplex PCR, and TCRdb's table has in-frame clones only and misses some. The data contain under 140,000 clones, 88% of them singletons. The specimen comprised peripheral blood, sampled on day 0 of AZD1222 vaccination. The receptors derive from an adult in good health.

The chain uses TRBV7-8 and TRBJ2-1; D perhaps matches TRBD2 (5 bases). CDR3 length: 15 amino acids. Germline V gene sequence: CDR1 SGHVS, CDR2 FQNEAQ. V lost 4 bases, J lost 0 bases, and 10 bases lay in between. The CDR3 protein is CASSSAESSYNEQFF. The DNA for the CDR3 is TGTGCCAGCAGCTCAGCGGAGAGCTCCTACAATGAGCAGTTCTTC.

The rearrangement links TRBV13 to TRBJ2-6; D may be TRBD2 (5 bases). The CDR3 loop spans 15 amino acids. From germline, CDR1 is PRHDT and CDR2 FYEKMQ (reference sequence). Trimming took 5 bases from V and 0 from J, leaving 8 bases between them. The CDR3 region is CASSPGNSGANVLTF. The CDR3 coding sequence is TGTGCCAGCAGCCCCGGGAACTCTGGGGCCAACGTCCTGACTTTC.

The CDR3 here is CASSTNRANTEAFF. In DNA form, the CDR3 reads TGTGCCAGCAGTACAAACAGGGCGAACACTGAAGCTTTCTTT. The V gene is TRBV6-5, the J gene TRBJ1-1, with a tentative D call TRBD1 (6 bases). V shed 5 bases and J shed 1 base, with 11 bases lying between them. The V gene's germline CDR1 is MNHEY and CDR2 SVGAGI. CDR3 size: 14 residues.

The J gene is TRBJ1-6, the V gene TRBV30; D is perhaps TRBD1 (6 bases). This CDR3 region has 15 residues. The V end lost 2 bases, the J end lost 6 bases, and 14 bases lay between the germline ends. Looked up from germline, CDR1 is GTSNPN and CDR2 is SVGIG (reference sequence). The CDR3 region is CAWSLPGQFNSPLHF. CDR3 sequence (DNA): TGTGCCTGGAGTTTACCGGGACAATTTAATTCACCCCTCCACTTT.

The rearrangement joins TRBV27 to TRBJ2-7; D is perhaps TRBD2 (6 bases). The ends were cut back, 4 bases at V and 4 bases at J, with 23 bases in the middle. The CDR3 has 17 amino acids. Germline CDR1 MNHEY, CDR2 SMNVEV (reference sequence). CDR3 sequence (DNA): TGTGCCAGCAGTTCCGCGGGGAGGTACGTTTCTTTGTACGAGCAGTACTTC. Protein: CASSSAGRYVSLYEQYF.

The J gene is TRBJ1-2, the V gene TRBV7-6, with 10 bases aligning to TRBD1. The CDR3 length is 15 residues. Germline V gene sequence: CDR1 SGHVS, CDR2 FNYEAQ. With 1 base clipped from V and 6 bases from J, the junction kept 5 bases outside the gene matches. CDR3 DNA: TGTGCCAGCAGCTTAGAAGGGACAGGGGAGGATGGCTACACCTTC. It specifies CASSLEGTGEDGYTF. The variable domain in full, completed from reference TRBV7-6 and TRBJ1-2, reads GAGVSQSPRYKVTKRGQDVALRCDPISGHVSLYWYRQALGQGPEFLTYFNYEAQQDKSGLPNDRFSAERPEGSISTLTIQRTEQRDSAMYRCASSLEGTGEDGYTFGSGTRLTVV.

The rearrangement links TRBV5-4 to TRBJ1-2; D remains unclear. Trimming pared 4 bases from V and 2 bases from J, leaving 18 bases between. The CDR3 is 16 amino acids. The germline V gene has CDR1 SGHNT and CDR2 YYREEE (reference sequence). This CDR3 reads CASSIRGSGLNYGYTF. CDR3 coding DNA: TGTGCCAGCAGCATCAGAGGGTCGGGTCTAAACTATGGCTACACCTTC.

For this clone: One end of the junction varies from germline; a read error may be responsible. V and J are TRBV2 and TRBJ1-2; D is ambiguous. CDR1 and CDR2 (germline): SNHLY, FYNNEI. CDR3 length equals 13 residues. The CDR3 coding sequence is TGTGCCAACAGTCCCACATCTAACTATGGCTACACCTTC. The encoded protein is CANSPTSNYGYTF.

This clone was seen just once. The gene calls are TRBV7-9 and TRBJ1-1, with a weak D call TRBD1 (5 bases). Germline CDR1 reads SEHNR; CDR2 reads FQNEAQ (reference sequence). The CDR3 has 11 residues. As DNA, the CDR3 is TGTGCTGCAGCTGGGGGAACTGAAGCTTTCTTT. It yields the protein CAAAGGTEAFF. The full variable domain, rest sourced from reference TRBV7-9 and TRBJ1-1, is DTGVSQNPRHKITKRGQNVTFRCDPISEHNRLYWYRQTLGQGPEFLTYFQNEAQLEKSRLLSDRFSAERPKGSFSTLEIQRTEQGDSAMYLCAAAGGTEAFFGQGTRLTVV.

In nucleotides, the CDR3 is TGCGCCAGCAGCCCCTCCCAACGGTCAGAGCAGTACTTC. It encodes CASSPSQRSEQYF. The genes are TRBV4-1 and TRBJ2-7; D call uncertain. There are 13 residues in the CDR3. The V and J ends lost 4 bases and 7 bases respectively, with 14 bases between them. Germline loops: CDR1 MGHRA, CDR2 YSYEKL.

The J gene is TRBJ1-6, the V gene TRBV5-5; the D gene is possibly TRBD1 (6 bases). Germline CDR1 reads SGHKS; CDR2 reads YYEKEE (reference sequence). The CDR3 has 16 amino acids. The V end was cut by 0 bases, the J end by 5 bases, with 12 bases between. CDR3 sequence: CASSLGTVINNSPLHF. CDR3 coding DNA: TGTGCCAGCAGCTTGGGGACAGTGATAAATAATTCACCCCTCCACTTT.

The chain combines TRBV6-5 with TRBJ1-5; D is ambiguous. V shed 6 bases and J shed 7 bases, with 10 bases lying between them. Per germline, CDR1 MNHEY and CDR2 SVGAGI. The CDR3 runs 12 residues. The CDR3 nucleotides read TGTGCCAGCAGACAACCCAGGCAGCCCCAGCATTTT. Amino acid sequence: CASRQPRQPQHF.

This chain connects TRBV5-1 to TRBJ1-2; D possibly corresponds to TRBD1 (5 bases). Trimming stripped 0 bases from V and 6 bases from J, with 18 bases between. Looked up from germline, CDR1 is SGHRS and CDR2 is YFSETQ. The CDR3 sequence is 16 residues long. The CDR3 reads CASSLAPGQLHNGYTF. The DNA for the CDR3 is TGCGCCAGCAGCTTGGCCCCAGGGCAGCTTCATAATGGCTACACCTTC.

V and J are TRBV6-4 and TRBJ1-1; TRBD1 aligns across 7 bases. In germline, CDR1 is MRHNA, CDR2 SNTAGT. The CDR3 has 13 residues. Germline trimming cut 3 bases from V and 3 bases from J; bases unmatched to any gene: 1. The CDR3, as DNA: TGTGCCAGCAGTGAGGGACAGTACACTGAAGCTTTCTTT. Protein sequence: CASSEGQYTEAFF.

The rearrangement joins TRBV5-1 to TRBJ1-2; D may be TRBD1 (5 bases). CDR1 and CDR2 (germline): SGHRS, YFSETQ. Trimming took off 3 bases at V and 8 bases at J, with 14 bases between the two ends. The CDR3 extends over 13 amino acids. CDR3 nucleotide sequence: TGCGCCAGCAGCTCAGGCCAGGGAGGGGGCTACACCTTC. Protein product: CASSSGQGGGYTF. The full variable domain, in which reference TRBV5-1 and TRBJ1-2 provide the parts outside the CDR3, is KAGVTQTPRYLIKTRGQQVTLSCSPISGHRSVSWYQQTPGQGLQFLFEYFSETQRNKGNFPGRFSGRQFSNSRSEMNVSTLELGDSALYLCASSSGQGGGYTFGSGTRLTVV.

The CDR3: CASSRSGGFYEQYF. The CDR3 nucleotides are TGTGCCAGCAGCCGGAGCGGGGGTTTCTACGAGCAGTACTTC. The J gene is TRBJ2-7, the V gene TRBV9; TRBD2 aligns across 8 bases. J gave up 3 bases and V 4 bases, and 6 bases lay outside the gene matches. The CDR3 loop spans 14 amino acids. Germline CDR1 and CDR2: SGDLS and YYNGEE.

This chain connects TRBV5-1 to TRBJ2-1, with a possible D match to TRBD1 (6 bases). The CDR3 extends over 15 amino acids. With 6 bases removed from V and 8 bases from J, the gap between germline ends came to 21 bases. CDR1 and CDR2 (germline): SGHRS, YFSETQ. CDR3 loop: CASTQQGMVGDEQFF. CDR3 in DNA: TGCGCCAGCACCCAACAGGGAATGGTTGGTGATGAGCAGTTCTTC.

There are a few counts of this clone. The CDR3 sequence: CASSLVSGANEKLFF. The CDR3, as DNA: TGCGCCAGCAGCTTGGTCTCAGGAGCTAATGAAAAACTGTTTTTT. The chain joins TRBV5-1 to TRBJ1-4; D gene ambiguous. In germline, CDR1 is SGHRS, CDR2 YFSETQ. CDR3 length: 15 amino acids. V shed 0 bases and J shed 3 bases, with 9 bases lying between them.

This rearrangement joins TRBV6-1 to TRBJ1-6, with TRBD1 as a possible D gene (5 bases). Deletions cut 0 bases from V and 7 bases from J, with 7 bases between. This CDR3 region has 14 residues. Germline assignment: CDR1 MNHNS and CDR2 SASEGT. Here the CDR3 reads CASSEAPGNSPLHF. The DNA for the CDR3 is TGTGCCAGCAGTGAAGCGCCAGGGAATTCACCCCTCCACTTT.

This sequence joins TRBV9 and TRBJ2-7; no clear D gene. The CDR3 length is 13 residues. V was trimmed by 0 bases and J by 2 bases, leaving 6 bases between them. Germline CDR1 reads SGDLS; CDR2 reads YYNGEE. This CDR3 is CASSVEGPYEQYF. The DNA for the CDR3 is TGTGCCAGCAGCGTAGAGGGCCCCTACGAGCAGTACTTC.

DNA of the CDR3: TGTGCCAGCAGCTCCGACCTCAACTATGGCTACACCTTC. Amino acids: CASSSDLNYGYTF. The rearrangement uses TRBV7-9 and TRBJ1-2; D remains ambiguous. The CDR3 extends over 13 amino acids. Germline V gene lookup returns CDR1 SEHNR and CDR2 FQNEAQ (reference sequence). V was pared by 4 bases and J by 2 bases, with 8 bases between.

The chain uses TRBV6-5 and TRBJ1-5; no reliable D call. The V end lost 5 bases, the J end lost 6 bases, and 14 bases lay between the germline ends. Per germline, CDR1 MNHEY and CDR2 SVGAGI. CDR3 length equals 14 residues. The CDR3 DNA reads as TGTGCCAGCAGTCCGGGGAGGGTCACTCAGCCCCAGCATTTT. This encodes CASSPGRVTQPQHF.

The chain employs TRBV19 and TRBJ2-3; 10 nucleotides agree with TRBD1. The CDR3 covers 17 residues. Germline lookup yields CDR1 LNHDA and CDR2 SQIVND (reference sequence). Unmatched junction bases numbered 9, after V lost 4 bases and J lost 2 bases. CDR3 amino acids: CASSNGRTGGYTDTQYF. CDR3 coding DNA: TGTGCCAGTAGTAATGGGCGGACAGGGGGTTACACAGATACGCAGTATTTT.

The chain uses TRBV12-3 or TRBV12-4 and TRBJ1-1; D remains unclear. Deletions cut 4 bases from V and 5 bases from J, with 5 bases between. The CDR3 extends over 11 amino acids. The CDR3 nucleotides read TGTGCCAGCAGTTCGGGGACTGAAGCTTTCTTT. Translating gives CASSSGTEAFF.